This TCR beta chain came from a study of T cell repertoires in cytomegalovirus infection (dated by TCRdb to about 2019). Describing the broader study: The HLA type of each donor mattered for the analysis, because public TCR beta signatures pointed to carriage of CMV infection along with the matching HLA type.

This clonotype was detected a few times. Its antigen is still unknown. No much larger clonotype is one base removed from it; base qualities were not supplied. The germline V gene (reference sequence) provides CDR1 SGHKS and CDR2 YYEKEE. Trimming takes 4 bases off V and 3 bases off J; junction bases not matched to a gene: 6. The CDR3 goes from the cysteine to the phenylalanine over 14 residues. Of all the DNA, just the CDR3 is kept, 42 bases in frame from base 1. Paper-wide results and their limitations: Cumulative frequency of public TCR beta family members discriminated carriers of CMV infection plus the relevant HLA type in this cohort and an independent roughly 350-donor cohort. The ex vivo response was dominated by HLA-C-restricted CMV-specific TCR beta clonotypes, which also provided the single most frequent clonotype in two of eight donors.

The sequencer was an Illumina HiSeq 1500. The public reads were quality trimmed at Q25 with fastp and then assembled into clones with MiXCR by TCRdb, keeping productive beta chains. Rows are unified per CDR3 protein, each entry keeping the most common DNA and genes. The sample table records about 310,000 distinct CDR3 sequences; about a sixth of these occur just once. The ten largest clonotypes hold 9.5% to 15% of the sample. The TCR sequence derives from a human donor in good health (CMV status not recorded). Some clones in this sample may be carry-over from other donors' samples. Sequencing used PBMCs. This chain is built from TRBV5-5 and TRBJ2-7, with 8 middle bases fitting TRBD1. The DNA is TGTGCCAGCAGCCAGGGGGCAGGAAACTACGAGCAGTACTTC. Its protein is CASSQGAGNYEQYF.